The 5 T cell receptor beta chains below come from one sample, sequenced in a study of T cells in pancreatic ductal adenocarcinoma. No neoadjuvant therapy was given to the selected pancreatic ductal adenocarcinoma patients before their surgery. The data were produced by immunoSEQ multiplex PCR, yet TCRdb's version contains in-frame clones alone and is incomplete. The sample carries 30,000 or so clones, 90% to 95% recorded once. Sequenced: PBMCs. Receptors originate from a human donor with pancreatic ductal adenocarcinoma.

This clone has just one count. This rearrangement joins TRBV6-6 to TRBJ1-2; D unresolved. The CDR3 spans 16 residues. The germline V gene encodes CDR1 MNHNY and CDR2 SVGAGI (reference sequence). V was cut by 0 bases and J by 4 bases, with 15 bases left in between. The CDR3 loop reads CASSYSTKPSRYGYTF. In DNA, the CDR3 is TGTGCCAGCAGTTACTCGACGAAGCCATCTCGCTATGGCTACACCTTC.

The chain has TRBV29-1 and TRBJ2-7, with D uncertain. V was shortened by 1 base and J by 0 bases, with 34 bases between the two germline ends. The CDR3 is 22 residues long. From germline, CDR1 is SQVTM and CDR2 ANQGSEA. The CDR3: CSVEVSPSSFVGHFTSSYEQYF. The DNA of the CDR3 is TGCAGCGTTGAAGTCTCCCCCTCTAGTTTTGTCGGCCATTTTACCAGCTCCTACGAGCAGTACTTC.

The chain couples TRBV27 to TRBJ1-5; possible D gene TRBD1, 5 bases. Trimming cost V 0 bases and J 3 bases, with 9 bases left between them. CDR1 and CDR2 (germline): MNHEY, SMNVEV (reference sequence). The CDR3 covers 15 residues. This CDR3 reads CASSLSQGPNQPQHF. The CDR3 nucleotides read TGTGCCAGCAGTTTATCCCAGGGCCCCAATCAGCCCCAGCATTTT.

V gene TRBV10-3 combines with J gene TRBJ2-3; D is perhaps TRBD1 (6 bases). This CDR3 has 13 residues. Germline CDR1 reads ENHRY; CDR2 reads SYGVKD. The V and J ends lost 6 bases and 3 bases respectively, with 10 bases between them. CDR3 DNA: TGTGCCATCAGGGCCGGGACAACAGATACGCAGTATTTT. Protein product: CAIRAGTTDTQYF.

The rearrangement uses TRBV18 and TRBJ1-1, with D possibly matching TRBD1 (5 bases). CDR1 is KGHSH and CDR2 is LQKENI in the germline V gene. V was trimmed by 3 bases and J by 3 bases, leaving 14 bases between them. This CDR3 is built from 15 residues. The CDR3 DNA follows: TGTGCCAGCTCACCGGGTCAGGGCAGGGACACTGAAGCTTTCTTT. Amino acids: CASSPGQGRDTEAFF.